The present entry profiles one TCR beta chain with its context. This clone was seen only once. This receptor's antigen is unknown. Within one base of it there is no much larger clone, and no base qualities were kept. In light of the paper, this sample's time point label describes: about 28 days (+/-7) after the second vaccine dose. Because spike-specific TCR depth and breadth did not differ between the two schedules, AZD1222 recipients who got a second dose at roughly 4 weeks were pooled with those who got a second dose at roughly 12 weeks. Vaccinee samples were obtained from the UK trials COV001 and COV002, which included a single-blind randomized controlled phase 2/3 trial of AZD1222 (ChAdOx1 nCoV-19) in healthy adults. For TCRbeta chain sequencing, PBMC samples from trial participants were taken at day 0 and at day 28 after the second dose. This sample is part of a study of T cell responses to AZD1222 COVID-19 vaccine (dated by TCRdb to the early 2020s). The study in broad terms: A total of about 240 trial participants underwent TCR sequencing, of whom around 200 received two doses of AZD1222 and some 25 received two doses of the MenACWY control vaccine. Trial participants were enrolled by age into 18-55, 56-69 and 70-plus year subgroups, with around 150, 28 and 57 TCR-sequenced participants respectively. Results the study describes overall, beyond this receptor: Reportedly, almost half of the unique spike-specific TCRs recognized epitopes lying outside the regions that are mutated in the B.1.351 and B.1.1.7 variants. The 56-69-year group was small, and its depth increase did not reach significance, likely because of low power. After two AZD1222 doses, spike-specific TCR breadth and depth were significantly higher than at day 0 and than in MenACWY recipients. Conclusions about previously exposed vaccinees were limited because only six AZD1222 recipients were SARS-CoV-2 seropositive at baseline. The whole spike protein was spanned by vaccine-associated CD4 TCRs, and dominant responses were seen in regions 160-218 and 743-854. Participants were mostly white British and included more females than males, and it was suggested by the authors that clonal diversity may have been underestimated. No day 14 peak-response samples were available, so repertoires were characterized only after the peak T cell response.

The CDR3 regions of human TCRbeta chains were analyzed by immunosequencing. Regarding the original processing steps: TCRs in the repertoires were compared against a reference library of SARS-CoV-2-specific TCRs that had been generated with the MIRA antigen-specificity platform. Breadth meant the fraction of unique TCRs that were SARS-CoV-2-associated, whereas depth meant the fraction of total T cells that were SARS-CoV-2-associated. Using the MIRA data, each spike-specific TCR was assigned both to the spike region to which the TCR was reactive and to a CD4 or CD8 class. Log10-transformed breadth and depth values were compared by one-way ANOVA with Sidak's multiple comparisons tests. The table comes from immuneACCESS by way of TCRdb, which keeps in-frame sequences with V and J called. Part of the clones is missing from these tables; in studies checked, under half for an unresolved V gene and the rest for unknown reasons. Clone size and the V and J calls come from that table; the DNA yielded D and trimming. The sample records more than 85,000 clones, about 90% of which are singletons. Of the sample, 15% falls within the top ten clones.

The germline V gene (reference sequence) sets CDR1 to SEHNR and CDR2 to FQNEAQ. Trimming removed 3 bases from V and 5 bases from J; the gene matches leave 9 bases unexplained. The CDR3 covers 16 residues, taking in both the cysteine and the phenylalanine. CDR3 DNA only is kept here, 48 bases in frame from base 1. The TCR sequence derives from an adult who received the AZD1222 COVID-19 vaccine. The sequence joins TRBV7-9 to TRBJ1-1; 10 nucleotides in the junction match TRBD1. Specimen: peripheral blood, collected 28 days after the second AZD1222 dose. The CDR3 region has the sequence CASSLSGTGAGTEAFF. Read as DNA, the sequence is TGTGCCAGCAGCTTGTCTGGGACAGGGGCGGGTACTGAAGCTTTCTTT.